This entry describes one TCR beta chain. Its antigen is as yet unknown. TCRdb reanalysed the reads using MiXCR and keeps one entry per CDR3 protein. Seen here are some 99,000 distinct CDR3 sequences, 29% observed once, and the top ten hold approximately 78%. This sample was included in a study of T cell repertoires in cytomegalovirus infection. Overall study: Recently identified HLA-C-restricted CMV epitopes were used, and well-studied HLA-B-restricted CMV epitopes were used as well. The public TCR beta signatures pointed to both CMV infection and matching HLA type.

Per the germline V gene, CDR1 is SGHNT and CDR2 is YYREEE (reference sequence). Trimming left V 4 bases short and J 0 bases short, with 11 bases between. The CDR3 totals 15 residues. The sequence derives from a human donor in good health (CMV status not recorded). Some clones in this sample may be carry-over from other donors' samples. The starting material was CD8+ T cells from cultured PBMCs, obtained from culture after CMV antigen stimulation. V usage is TRBV5-4 and J usage is TRBJ2-1; D is unclear. CDR3 sequence reads: CASSQASTSYNEQFF. The CDR3 coding sequence is TGTGCCAGCAGCCAAGCGTCTACCTCCTACAATGAGCAGTTCTTC.